The clone carrying this TCR beta chain was picked up a small number of times. Its antigen is as yet unknown. RNA, once extracted, was reverse transcribed into cDNA for use as the sequencing template. The table came from immunoSEQ multiplex PCR; TCRdb's copy has only in-frame clones and leaves some out. This repertoire shows over 150,000 clones, about 63% found once; its top ten account for about 1.5%. Deletions cut 0 bases from V and 0 bases from J, with 13 bases between. From germline, CDR1 is SGHDT and CDR2 YYEEEE. CDR3 size: 17 residues. The data stem from a study of CD8+ T cells in alopecia areata. Study summary: Each day, treated patients took oral tofacitinib twice, at 5 to 10 mg per dose. General observations from the study: Higher clonality was seen in lesional scalp than in normal scalp, especially in alopecia totalis/universalis. TCRs were shared less clearly across patients than in mice, possibly for HLA-related reasons.

This chain joins TRBV5-6 and TRBJ2-1; D remains ambiguous. Sequencing used CD4+ T cells sorted from blood, obtained at week 0. The origin of this receptor is a human donor with alopecia areata. The CDR3 DNA sequence: TGTGCCAGCAGCTTGGGATGGCGGACGAGCTCCTACAATGAGCAGTTCTTC. As protein: CASSLGWRTSSYNEQFF.